The entry below gives a single T cell receptor (beta chain) sequence along with its context. The data belong to a study of control samples from healthy donors and cancer patients. The repertoire was sequenced with immunoSEQ multiplex PCR; TCRdb's copy has only in-frame clones and lacks some. The sample has some 95,000 clones, roughly 92% seen once. Sequencing was carried out using blood. This sequence originates from a human donor in good health. The donor label of this sample is uncertain.

The CDR3 sequence: CASSPMIQETQYF. The CDR3 DNA sequence: TGTGCCAGCTCACCGATGATCCAAGAGACCCAGTACTTC. The gene calls are TRBV18 and TRBJ2-5; D is uncertain. The CDR3 consists of 13 residues. Germline CDR1 is KGHSH and CDR2 is LQKENI. Trimming pared 3 bases from V and 1 base from J, leaving 6 bases between.